This entry lists 25 T cell receptor beta chains sequenced from one sample in a study of regulatory T cells in long-lasting Graves disease. Building the TCR beta libraries relied on iRepertoire HTBI primers, and CDR3 regions underwent Arm-PCR. TCRdb recomputed calls from the multiplex PCR reads with MiXCR, one row per CDR3 protein. The sample lists fewer than 600,000 distinct CDR3 sequences, 22% seen once, with around 13% in the top ten. Time point denoted: persistent/refractory GD, antithyroid drugs over 5 years with positive TRAb. With RNA extracted from PBMCs as input, the TCR library was made. Sequencing used peripheral blood mononuclear cells (PBMCs), obtained when the disease was refractory, from a patient treated with antithyroid drugs. Receptors originate from a female donor with Graves disease.

This chain joins TRBV19 and TRBJ1-1, with D hard to call. Germline V gene sequence: CDR1 LNHDA, CDR2 SQIVND (reference sequence). The ends were cut back, 3 bases at V and 6 bases at J, with 14 bases in the middle. There are 14 residues in the CDR3. DNA for the CDR3: TGTGCCAGTAGTATTACGGTGGGCAACTCTGAAGCTTTCTTT. The encoded protein is CASSITVGNSEAFF.

This chain connects TRBV10-3 to TRBJ2-2; D is uncertain. Germline V lookup: CDR1 ENHRY, CDR2 SYGVKD. The V and J ends lost 4 bases and 0 bases respectively, with 9 bases between them. CDR3 length: 15 amino acids. DNA for the CDR3: TGTGCCATCAGTGGAGGCATTACGAACACCGGGGAGCTGTTTTTT. Protein sequence: CAISGGITNTGELFF.

This sequence joins TRBV12-3 or TRBV12-4 and TRBJ1-1; D not resolved. Trimming removed 1 base from V and 0 bases from J, with 9 bases in between. This CDR3 has 15 residues. For the CDR3, the DNA is TGTGCCAGCAGTTTAGAATCGTCGGTGAACACTGAAGCTTTCTTT. This sequence encodes CASSLESSVNTEAFF.

The chain employs TRBV7-2 and TRBJ1-1; D unclear. Germline assignment: CDR1 SGHTA and CDR2 FQGNSA. Deletions cut 0 bases from V and 7 bases from J, with 9 bases between. The length of the CDR3 is 13 residues. The CDR3 reads CASSLAEGVEAFF. The CDR3 nucleotides are TGTGCCAGCAGCTTAGCGGAGGGTGTTGAAGCTTTCTTT. Full variable domain (missing parts from reference TRBV7-2 and TRBJ1-1): GAGVSQSPSNKVTEKGKDVELRCDPISGHTALYWYRQSLGQGLEFLIYFQGNSAPDKSGLPSDRFSAERTGGSVSTLTIQRTQQEDSAVYLCASSLAEGVEAFFGQGTRLTVV.

This clonotype showed up just a few times. J is TRBJ1-2 and V is TRBV3-1; unclear D gene. V lost 2 bases and J lost 3, with 13 bases in between. The CDR3 is 15 amino acids. CDR1 is LGHDT, CDR2 YNNKEL, per germline (reference sequence). The CDR3 bases are TGTGCCAGCAGCCAAATGAGCGGGTCAGACTATGGCTACACCTTC. It encodes CASSQMSGSDYGYTF.

The chain uses TRBV11-2 and TRBJ2-3; D unclear. Deletions cut 6 bases from V and 4 bases from J, with 17 bases between. Per the germline V gene, CDR1 is SGHAT and CDR2 is FQNNGV. The CDR3 spans 15 residues. CDR3 region: CASSKYFTSADTQYF. The CDR3 bases are TGTGCCAGCAGTAAATACTTCACCAGCGCAGATACGCAGTATTTT. Drawing the rest from reference TRBV11-2 and TRBJ2-3, the complete variable domain is EAGVAQSPRYKIIEKRQSVAFWCNPISGHATLYWYQQILGQGPKLLIQFQNNGVVDDSQLPKDRFSAERLKGVDSTLKIQPAKLEDSAVYLCASSKYFTSADTQYFGPGTRLTVL.

There are many counts of this clonotype. The chain joins TRBV27 to TRBJ2-5; 8 positions match TRBD1. With 3 bases clipped from V and 0 bases from J, the junction kept 6 bases outside the gene matches. Germline lookup yields CDR1 MNHEY and CDR2 SMNVEV (reference sequence). The CDR3 runs 16 residues. The CDR3 nucleotides are TGTGCCAGCAGTTTTCGCACAGGGGGTAACCAAGAGACCCAGTACTTC. Its translation is CASSFRTGGNQETQYF.

This clonotype showed up many times. The chain uses TRBV7-3 and TRBJ2-7; D gene ambiguous. This CDR3 comprises 14 residues. V lost 5 bases, J lost 0 bases, and 11 bases lay in between. The germline V gene has CDR1 SGHTA and CDR2 FQGTGA. The CDR3, as DNA: TGTGCCAGCAGCCCAGGACCGAGCTCCTACGAGCAGTACTTC. It translates to CASSPGPSSYEQYF.

This clonotype came up many times. This rearrangement joins TRBV12-3 or TRBV12-4 to TRBJ1-6; a weak D match, TRBD1 (6 bases). The CDR3 totals 16 residues. V was pared by 1 base and J by 10 bases, with 17 bases between. CDR3 amino acids: CASSLGLGGGQSPLHF. The CDR3 coding sequence is TGTGCCAGCAGTTTAGGGTTGGGAGGGGGGCAATCACCCCTCCACTTT.

This sequence joins TRBV25-1 and TRBJ2-1, with 8 bases aligning to TRBD2. The CDR3 spans 15 residues. Trimming removed 1 base from V and 4 bases from J; junction bases left unmatched: 3. Germline assignment: CDR1 MGHDK and CDR2 SYGVNS. CDR3 nucleotides: TGTGCCAGCAGTGAATTAGCGGGGAATTACAATGAGCAGTTCTTC. Amino acids: CASSELAGNYNEQFF.

The table lists this clonotype with a count of one. A clone one base away is much larger, so this may be a read error. This chain links TRBV11-2 with TRBJ2-4; no clear D. The CDR3 loop spans 15 amino acids. CDR1 SGHAT and CDR2 FQNNGV come from the germline V gene. The CDR3 nucleotides are TGTACCAGCAGCTTAAAAATTCTAGCCAAAAACATTCAGTACTTC. Its translation is CTSSLKILAKNIQYF.

The rearrangement links TRBV13 to TRBJ2-2; TRBD1 might be the D (5 bases). V lost 7 bases, J lost 7 bases, and 22 bases lay in between. The CDR3 has 16 amino acids. CDR1 PRHDT and CDR2 FYEKMQ come from the germline V gene (reference sequence). This CDR3 is CASTSQGTATSGELFF. As DNA, the CDR3 is TGTGCCAGCACCTCTCAGGGCACAGCGACCAGCGGGGAGCTGTTTTTT. The full variable domain, in which reference TRBV13 and TRBJ2-2 provide the parts outside the CDR3, is AAGVIQSPRHLIKEKRETATLKCYPIPRHDTVYWYQQGPGQDPQFLISFYEKMQSDKGSIPDRFSAQQFSDYHSELNMSSLELGDSALYFCASTSQGTATSGELFFGEGSRLTVL.

The V call is TRBV28, the J call TRBJ2-7; D is ambiguous. CDR1 is MDHEN and CDR2 is SYDVKM in the germline V gene. This CDR3 spans 15 amino acids. Trimming left V 6 bases short and J 2 bases short, with 17 bases between. The CDR3 loop is CASSPAQRGTYEQYF. The CDR3, as DNA: TGTGCCAGCAGCCCCGCTCAGAGAGGTACCTACGAGCAGTACTTC.

The J gene is TRBJ1-3, the V gene TRBV6-2 or TRBV6-3; D might be TRBD1 (5 bases). The CDR3 has 18 amino acids. Trimming removed 0 bases at V and 3 bases at J, with 18 bases between. The germline V gene has CDR1 MNHEY and CDR2 SVGEGT. CDR3 in amino acids: CASSYSRTGTVGGNTIYF. CDR3 nucleotide sequence: TGTGCCAGCAGTTACTCAAGAACCGGGACTGTCGGTGGAAACACCATATATTTT.

This clonotype was observed a handful of times. This chain connects TRBV19 to TRBJ1-5, with D unclear. The V and J ends lost 7 bases and 6 bases respectively, with 16 bases between them. The CDR3 contains 14 residues. Per germline, CDR1 LNHDA and CDR2 SQIVND (reference sequence). CDR3 region: CASTVGLSGQPQHF. The CDR3 DNA follows: TGTGCCAGTACCGTGGGTTTGTCAGGTCAGCCCCAGCATTTT.

This clonotype was recorded once. The genes are TRBV7-2 and TRBJ2-7; 11 positions match TRBD2. Germline CDR1 and CDR2: SGHTA and FQGNSA. The CDR3 length is 15 residues. V was clipped by 5 bases and J by 3 bases; unmatched bases: 6. The CDR3: CASSRSSGRLYEQYF. The CDR3 DNA is TGTGCCAGCAGCCGATCTAGCGGGAGGCTCTACGAGCAGTACTTC.

The chain joins TRBV7-2 to TRBJ2-7; D gene ambiguous. Trimming cost V 5 bases and J 2 bases, with 7 bases left between them. Germline loops: CDR1 SGHTA, CDR2 FQGNSA. This CDR3 has 12 residues. CDR3 bases: TGTGCCAGCAGCCGTCATACCTACGAGCAGTACTTC. Protein product: CASSRHTYEQYF.

This clonotype turned up a few times. This sequence joins TRBV7-8 and TRBJ1-2; TRBD1 aligns across 9 bases. V dropped 5 bases and J dropped 8; count of bases not matched to a gene: 9. Germline-derived CDR1 and CDR2 are SGHVS and FQNEAQ. This CDR3 has 14 residues. CDR3 loop: CASSNAGTGNGYTF. CDR3 coding DNA: TGTGCCAGCAGCAACGCCGGGACAGGGAACGGCTACACCTTC.

This clonotype was observed at least ten times. V gene TRBV6-1 combines with J gene TRBJ1-1; tentatively, D is TRBD1 (6 bases). From germline, CDR1 is MNHNS and CDR2 SASEGT. The CDR3 is 14 residues long. V gave up 6 bases and J gave up 2 bases, with 13 bases separating them. The CDR3 DNA sequence: TGTGCCAGCAGGACGGCAGGGGTCAACACTGAAGCTTTCTTT. This codes for CASRTAGVNTEAFF.

This clonotype occurred a few times. This chain connects TRBV7-9 to TRBJ2-4; D remains ambiguous. V shed 2 bases and J shed 8 bases, with 13 bases lying between them. The CDR3 sequence is 14 residues long. Germline V gives CDR1 SEHNR, CDR2 FQNEAQ (reference sequence). The CDR3 nucleotides are TGTGCCAGCAGCTTATTCTCCGACGTCGACATTCAGTACTTC. It specifies CASSLFSDVDIQYF.

In the case of this clonotype: The CDR3 does not end in the conserved phenylalanine or tryptophan, so this is likely a read error. The chain is built from TRBV7-8 and TRBJ1-2; no definite D call. Trimming cost V 2 bases and J 0 bases, with 7 bases left between them. The CDR3 is 14 amino acids. Germline V gene sequence: CDR1 SGHVS, CDR2 FQNEAQ. The chain's CDR3 is CASSLTTANYGYTS. In DNA, the CDR3 is TGTGCCAGCAGCTTAACGACGGCTAACTATGGCTACACCTCC.

This clonotype was recorded at least ten times. CDR3 amino acids: CANIYSDSNQPQHF. The CDR3 bases are TGTGCCAACATCTACAGTGATAGCAATCAGCCCCAGCATTTT. The rearrangement joins TRBV28 to TRBJ1-5; D is unclear. The CDR3 is made up of 14 amino acids. V lost 10 bases and J 0 bases, leaving 13 bases between the germline ends. Germline CDR1 reads MDHEN; CDR2 reads SYDVKM.

The V and J genes are TRBV6-1 and TRBJ2-4; D may be TRBD1 or TRBD2 (6 bases each). CDR1 and CDR2 (germline): MNHNS, SASEGT. The CDR3 is 17 residues long. Trimming cost V 6 bases and J 0 bases, with 18 bases left between them. The CDR3 spells CASSPGAGTLAKNIQYF. The CDR3, as DNA: TGTGCCAGCAGCCCCGGGGCGGGGACATTAGCCAAAAACATTCAGTACTTC.

This clonotype has ten or more counts. J is TRBJ1-1 and V is TRBV11-2; a weak D match, TRBD1 (5 bases). V was shortened by 5 bases and J by 4 bases, with 17 bases between the two germline ends. The CDR3 runs 15 residues. Looked up from germline, CDR1 is SGHAT and CDR2 is FQNNGV. CDR3 nucleotides: TGTGCCAGCAGCACCCGAGGGACCGTAGGCACTGAAGCTTTCTTT. Translating gives CASSTRGTVGTEAFF.

Concerning this clonotype itself: Just one base apart from a much larger clone, this may be a read error. J is TRBJ1-1 and V is TRBV20-1; no definite D call. Germline V gene data show CDR1 as DFQATT and CDR2 as SNEGSKA (reference sequence). The CDR3 extends over 13 amino acids. CDR3 DNA sequence: TGCAGTGCTAGAGGGCCGGAGAACACTGGAGCTTTCTTT. This codes for CSARGPENTGAFF.